Listed below are T cell receptor beta chains from one sample, sequenced in a study of blood T cell repertoires in COVID-19. Clones were sequenced by immunoSEQ multiplex PCR, and TCRdb holds only the in-frame ones, with some missing. The sample has approximately 330,000 clones, 70% to 90% seen once; the top ten hold about 3.9%. What was sequenced was peripheral blood. These receptors were taken from a woman between 50 and 59 years old with active or convalescent COVID-19. Both conserved end residues are part of each CDR3. The order of the fields is clone size, V gene, D gene, J gene, CDR3 protein, CDR3 DNA. The D gene is left open where the match is weak. Not all rows give a size; the values are once, few, many and, for expanded clones, a class.

.	TRBV19	.	TRBJ1-3	CASSKGLGDGNTIYF	TGTGCCAGTAGCAAGGGACTAGGGGACGGAAACACCATATATTTT
few	TRBV4-1	TRBD1	TRBJ1-2	CASSHLDRGRNYGYTF	TGCGCCAGCAGCCACTTGGACAGGGGGCGCAATTATGGCTACACCTTC
.	TRBV7-9	.	TRBJ1-2	CASSLAQGWGYTF	TGTGCCAGCAGCTTAGCGCAGGGTTGGGGCTACACCTTC
.	TRBV28	.	TRBJ2-5	CASSSGPRREETQYF	TGTGCCAGCAGTTCGGGACCCCGGAGGGAGGAGACCCAGTACTTC
.	TRBV7-3	TRBD2	TRBJ2-1	CASSFGLAAYNEQFF	TGTGCCAGCAGCTTTGGACTAGCGGCATACAATGAGCAGTTCTTC
.	TRBV7-8	.	TRBJ1-2	CASSLGEGLGYGYTF	TGTGCCAGCAGCTTAGGGGAGGGGTTGGGCTATGGCTACACCTTC
.	TRBV18	.	TRBJ2-3	CASSPRQSTDTQYF	TGTGCCAGCTCACCCAGACAGTCCACAGATACGCAGTATTTT
.	TRBV7-8	.	TRBJ2-1	CASSILGGAGISEQFF	TGTGCCAGCAGCATACTTGGGGGCGCCGGCATTAGTGAGCAGTTCTTC
.	TRBV30	.	TRBJ2-3	CAWSIGGGYSTDTQYF	TGTGCCTGGAGTATTGGAGGGGGCTATAGCACAGATACGCAGTATTTT
.	TRBV5-1	TRBD1	TRBJ1-2	CASSLAGPRGQAYNYGYTF	TGCGCCAGCAGCTTGGCGGGGCCCAGGGGGCAGGCGTATAACTATGGCTACACCTTC
.	TRBV9	.	TRBJ1-4	CASSVVGSGGNEKLFF	TGTGCCAGCAGCGTAGTGGGATCCGGGGGTAATGAAAAACTGTTTTTT
.	TRBV2	.	TRBJ1-5	CASSGQRSNQPQHF	TGTGCCAGCAGTGGACAGAGGAGCAATCAGCCCCAGCATTTT
.	TRBV7-6	TRBD2	TRBJ2-1	CASSLEGGSLYNEQFF	TGTGCCAGCAGCTTAGAGGGCGGGAGTCTCTACAATGAGCAGTTCTTC
.	TRBV2	.	TRBJ1-2	CASSERQDASYTF	TGTGCCAGCAGTGAAAGACAGGACGCGAGCTACACCTTC
.	TRBV5-1	TRBD2	TRBJ2-5	CASSLGASGRAYETQYF	TGCGCCAGCAGCTTGGGAGCTAGCGGGAGGGCCTATGAGACCCAGTACTTC
.	TRBV7-9	.	TRBJ1-1	CASSLERQRNTEAFF	TGTGCCAGCAGCTTAGAACGACAGCGGAACACTGAAGCTTTCTTT
once	TRBV12-3/TRBV12-4	.	TRBJ1-3	CASSLSGNTIYF	TGTGCCAGCAGTCTCTCCGGGAACACCATATATTTT
.	TRBV4-3	TRBD1	TRBJ2-7	CASSRDRISYEQYF	TGCGCCAGCAGCCGGGACAGGATTTCCTACGAGCAGTACTTC
.	TRBV28	.	TRBJ1-5	CASSLGQGFRQPQHF	TGTGCCAGCAGCCTAGGGCAGGGTTTTAGACAGCCCCAGCATTTT
.	TRBV11-2	TRBD2	TRBJ2-7	CASSLSLAAYEQYF	TGTGCCAGCAGCTTAAGCCTAGCGGCCTACGAGCAGTACTTC
few	TRBV5-5	.	TRBJ2-7	CASSLQLYEQYF	TGTGCCAGCAGCTTACAGCTTTACGAGCAGTACTTC
.	TRBV28	.	TRBJ1-3	CASSPGIPSGNTIYF	TGTGCCAGCAGTCCAGGGATCCCCTCTGGAAACACCATATATTTT
.	TRBV4-2	.	TRBJ1-3	CASSQETPTAGNTIYF	TGTGCCAGCAGCCAAGAGACCCCGACAGCTGGAAACACCATATATTTT
.	TRBV18	.	TRBJ2-4	CASSYRAVGDLAKNIQYF	TGTGCCAGCTCCTACCGAGCGGTGGGAGACCTAGCCAAAAACATTCAGTACTTC
.	TRBV2	.	TRBJ2-1	CASRAWDSHNEQFF	TGTGCCAGCAGGGCTTGGGACTCCCACAATGAGCAGTTCTTC
.	TRBV7-6	.	TRBJ2-6	CASSLVSSVSGANVLTF	TGTGCCAGCAGCTTAGTTAGCAGTGTCTCTGGGGCCAACGTCCTGACTTTC
.	TRBV6-5	TRBD1	TRBJ1-1	CASRPSGGLGFF	TGTGCCAGCAGGCCTTCAGGGGGATTGGGTTTCTTT
.	TRBV7-2	.	TRBJ1-1	CASSSLPGNTEAFF	TGTGCCAGCAGCTCTCTCCCAGGGAACACTGAAGCTTTCTTT
.	TRBV14	.	TRBJ1-1	CASSHPRGAGLNTEAFF	TGTGCCAGCAGCCATCCTAGGGGTGCAGGGCTGAACACTGAAGCTTTCTTT
.	TRBV4-3	.	TRBJ1-4	CASSPRGQTTNEKLFF	TGCGCCAGCAGCCCAAGAGGGCAAACAACTAATGAAAAACTGTTTTTT
few	TRBV30	TRBD2	TRBJ2-5	CAWSSGASGRAQYF	TGTGCCTGGAGTTCTGGGGCTAGCGGGAGGGCCCAGTACTTC
.	TRBV5-1	TRBD1	TRBJ2-7	CASSSSRDRGQYEQYF	TGCGCCAGCAGTTCCTCGCGGGACAGGGGGCAGTACGAGCAGTACTTC
.	TRBV27	TRBD1	TRBJ1-1	CASSLGGTGANTEAFF	TGTGCCAGCAGTTTGGGAGGGACAGGGGCGAACACTGAAGCTTTCTTT
few	TRBV7-3	TRBD1	TRBJ1-2	CASSPGTGNGYTF	TGTGCCAGCAGCCCCGGGACAGGGAATGGCTACACCTTC
.	TRBV5-1	TRBD1	TRBJ2-1	CASSPGQGVNEQFF	TGCGCCAGCAGCCCGGGACAGGGAGTAAATGAGCAGTTCTTC